The sequence of this TCR beta chain was determined in a study of breast tumors, draining lymph nodes, adjacent tissues. Study-level findings and limits: Tumor repertoires ranked between lymph nodes and nontumor tissue in diversity, with V and J gene preferences. Most tumor T cells seemingly derive from lymph node, then expand in tumor. Luminal-like breast cancer showed significantly higher tumor–nontumor repertoire similarity than basal-like. Data only fit, rather than demonstrated, lymph node origin of most tumor T cells.

TCRdb passed the multiplex PCR reads through MiXCR, listing each CDR3 protein once. The sample has 180,000 or so distinct CDR3 sequences, about 32% seen once. On this clonotype itself: Its antigen is still unknown.

Axillary draining lymph nodes of breast cancer patients supplied the node samples. The clonotype originates from a female donor with breast cancer. Some clones in this sample may be carry-over from other donors' samples. Material for sequencing was axillary lymph node tissue.

The CDR3 region is CASSLEGQFF. CDR3 in DNA: TGTGCCAGCAGCTTAGAGGGACAGTTTTTT. This chain connects TRBV7-6 to TRBJ2-2; D is possibly TRBD1 (6 bases). The V gene lost 1 base and the J gene lost 16 bases, with 7 bases spanning the gap. The CDR3 runs to 10 residues. In germline, CDR1 is SGHVS, CDR2 FNYEAQ.